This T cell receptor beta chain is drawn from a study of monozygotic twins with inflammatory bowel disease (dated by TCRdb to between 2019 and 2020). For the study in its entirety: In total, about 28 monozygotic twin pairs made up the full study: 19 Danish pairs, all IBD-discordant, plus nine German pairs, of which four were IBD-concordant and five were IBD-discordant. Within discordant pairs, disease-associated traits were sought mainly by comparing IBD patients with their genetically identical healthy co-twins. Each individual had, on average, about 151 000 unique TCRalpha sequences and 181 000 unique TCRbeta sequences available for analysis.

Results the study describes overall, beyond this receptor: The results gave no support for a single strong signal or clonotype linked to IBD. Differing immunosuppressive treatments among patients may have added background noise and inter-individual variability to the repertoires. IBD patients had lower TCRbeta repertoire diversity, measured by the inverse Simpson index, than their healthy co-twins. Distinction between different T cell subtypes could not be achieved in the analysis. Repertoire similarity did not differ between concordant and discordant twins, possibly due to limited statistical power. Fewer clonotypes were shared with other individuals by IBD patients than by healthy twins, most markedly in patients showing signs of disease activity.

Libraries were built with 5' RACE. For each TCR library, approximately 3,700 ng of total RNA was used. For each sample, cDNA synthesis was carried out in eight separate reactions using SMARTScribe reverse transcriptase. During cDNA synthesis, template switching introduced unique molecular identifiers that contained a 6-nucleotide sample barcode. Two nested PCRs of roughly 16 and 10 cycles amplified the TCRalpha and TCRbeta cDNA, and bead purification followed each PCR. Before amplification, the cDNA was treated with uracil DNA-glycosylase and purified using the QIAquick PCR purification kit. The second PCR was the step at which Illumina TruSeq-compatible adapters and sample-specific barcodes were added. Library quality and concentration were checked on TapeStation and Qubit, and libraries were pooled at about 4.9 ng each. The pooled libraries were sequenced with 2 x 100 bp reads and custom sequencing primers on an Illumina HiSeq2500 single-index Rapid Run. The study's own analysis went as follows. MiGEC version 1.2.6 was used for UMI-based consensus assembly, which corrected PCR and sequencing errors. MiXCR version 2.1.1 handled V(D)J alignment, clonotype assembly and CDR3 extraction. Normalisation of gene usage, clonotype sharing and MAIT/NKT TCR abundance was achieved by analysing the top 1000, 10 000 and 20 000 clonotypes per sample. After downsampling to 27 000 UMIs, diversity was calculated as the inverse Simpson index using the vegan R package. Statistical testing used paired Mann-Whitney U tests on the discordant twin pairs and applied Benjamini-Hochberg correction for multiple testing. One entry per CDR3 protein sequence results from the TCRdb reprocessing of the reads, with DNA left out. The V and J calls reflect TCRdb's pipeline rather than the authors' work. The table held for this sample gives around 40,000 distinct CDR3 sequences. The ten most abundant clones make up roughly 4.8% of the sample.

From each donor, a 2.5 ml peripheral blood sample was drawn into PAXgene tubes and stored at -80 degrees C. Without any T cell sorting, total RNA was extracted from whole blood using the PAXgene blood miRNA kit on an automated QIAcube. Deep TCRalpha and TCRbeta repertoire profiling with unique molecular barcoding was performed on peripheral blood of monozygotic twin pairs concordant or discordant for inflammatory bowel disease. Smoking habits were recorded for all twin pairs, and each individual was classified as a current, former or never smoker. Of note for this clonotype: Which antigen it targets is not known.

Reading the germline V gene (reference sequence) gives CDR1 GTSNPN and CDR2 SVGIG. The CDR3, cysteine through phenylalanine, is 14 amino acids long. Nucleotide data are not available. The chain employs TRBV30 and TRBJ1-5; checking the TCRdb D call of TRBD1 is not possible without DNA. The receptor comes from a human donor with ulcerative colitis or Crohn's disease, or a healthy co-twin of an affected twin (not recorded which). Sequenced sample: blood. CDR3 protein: CAFDRDRGNQPQHF.